This TCR beta chain was sequenced during a study of blood T cell dynamics during melanoma immunotherapy. The germline V and J ends were trimmed by 4 bases and 0 bases, with 10 bases remaining between them. The germline CDR1 and CDR2 sequences are MNHEY and SVGAGI. The CDR3 is 14 amino acids. With regard to this clone: The antigen is unknown.

Time point here: week 3, after first cycle of checkpoint inhibitor. General study points: It remained unknown if the driving T cell clones were melanoma-specific.

Profiled with immunoSEQ multiplex PCR; TCRdb holds only in-frame clones, not every one. The table has approximately 11,000 clones, roughly 87% seen once. The receptor comes from a human donor with melanoma. Source: blood, taken from a patient treated with checkpoint blockade. This chain joins TRBV6-5 and TRBJ2-7; D not certain. The chain's CDR3 is CASSSTASSYEQYF. The CDR3 DNA reads TGTGCCAGCAGTTCTACAGCTAGCTCCTACGAGCAGTACTTC.